Listed here are 24 T cell receptor beta chains from one sample, sequenced in a study of early stage breast cancer tumors. Here immunoSEQ multiplex PCR was the method, and the copy in TCRdb shows in-frame clones only, minus some. This table holds roughly 53,000 clones, about 93% found once. The material sequenced was blood. Every receptor here comes from a person aged 65 to 85 with breast cancer.

The V call is TRBV28, the J call TRBJ1-5; 9 bases fit TRBD1. Germline V CDR1 and CDR2: MDHEN, SYDVKM. V trimming: 5 bases; J trimming: 4 bases; junction bases outside the gene matches: 6. This CDR3 has 15 amino acids. The CDR3 loop is CASSTLQGANQPQHF. DNA of the CDR3: TGTGCCAGCAGTACTTTACAGGGGGCAAATCAGCCCCAGCATTTT.

The genes are TRBV14 and TRBJ2-2; 12 bases line up with TRBD2. Germline loops: CDR1 SGHDN, CDR2 FVKESK. Trimming cost V 4 bases and J 5 bases; bases outside gene matches: 2. The CDR3 loop spans 15 amino acids. The CDR3 loop reads CASSRLAGVTGELFF. CDR3 DNA sequence: TGTGCCAGCAGCCGACTAGCGGGGGTGACCGGGGAGCTGTTTTTT.

The rearrangement links TRBV10-1 to TRBJ1-1; 9 positions match TRBD1. This CDR3 has 13 amino acids. J gave up 7 bases and V 8 bases, and 8 bases lay outside the gene matches. The V gene's germline CDR1 is WNHNN and CDR2 SYGVQD (reference sequence). CDR3 residues: CASSRDRVNEAFF. In DNA form, the CDR3 reads TGCGCCAGCTCCCGGGACAGGGTGAATGAAGCTTTCTTT.

In its sample, this clone was seen once. The chain uses TRBV29-1 and TRBJ2-7; D remains ambiguous. Germline CDR1 and CDR2: SQVTM and ANQGSEA. V shed 1 base and J shed 8 bases, with 15 bases lying between them. This CDR3 comprises 13 residues. CDR3 coding DNA: TGCAGCGTTGAAGCGACGGAGACGGATAAGCAGTACTTC. Translated: CSVEATETDKQYF.

This chain joins TRBV5-1 and TRBJ2-5; 9 bases match TRBD2. The germline gives CDR1 SGHRS, CDR2 YFSETQ. V gave up 0 bases and J gave up 1 base; unmatched junction bases: 4. The CDR3 contains 16 residues. The CDR3 here is CASSLVGSGSQETQYF. The CDR3, as DNA: TGCGCCAGCAGCTTGGTGGGTAGCGGGAGCCAAGAGACCCAGTACTTC.

V gene TRBV7-3 combines with J gene TRBJ1-6; possible D gene TRBD1, 6 bases. Germline CDR1 SGHTA, CDR2 FQGTGA. V lost 3 bases, J lost 8 bases, and 11 bases lay in between. The CDR3 contains 14 residues. The CDR3 region is CASSFTGIDSPLHF. In nucleotides, the CDR3 is TGTGCCAGCAGCTTTACAGGGATCGATTCACCCCTCCACTTT.

The chain has TRBV9 and TRBJ1-2; TRBD1 might be the D (6 bases). Trimming left V 3 bases short and J 2 bases short, with 8 bases between. CDR1 SGDLS and CDR2 YYNGEE come from the germline V gene. The CDR3 is 13 amino acids. CDR3 sequence: CASSAQGNYGYTF. CDR3 in DNA: TGTGCCAGCAGCGCACAGGGCAACTATGGCTACACCTTC.

The chain uses TRBV9 and TRBJ2-5; TRBD2 matches at 7 bases. V lost 0 bases to trimming and J lost 5 bases; unmatched junction nucleotides: 10. CDR1 and CDR2 from the germline V gene are SGDLS and YYNGEE. CDR3 size: 16 residues. In DNA form, the CDR3 reads TGTGCCAGCAGCGTAGTTGGAGCGGGAAAGTTGGAGACCCAGTACTTC. Amino acids: CASSVVGAGKLETQYF.

The CDR3 region has the DNA TGCGCCAGCAGCCAGGCCGGGACTAGCGGGACGGGAGATACGCAGTATTTT. Translation gives CASSQAGTSGTGDTQYF. V usage is TRBV4-1 and J usage is TRBJ2-3, with 13 bases identical to TRBD2. The germline CDR1 and CDR2 sequences are MGHRA and YSYEKL. Trimming took 3 bases from V and 5 from J; bases not matched to a gene: 8. CDR3 length: 17 amino acids.

The genes are TRBV30 and TRBJ2-7; tentatively, D is TRBD1 (5 bases). Germline V gene lookup returns CDR1 GTSNPN and CDR2 SVGIG (reference sequence). The CDR3 runs 14 residues. V was pared by 3 bases and J by 9 bases, with 21 bases between. The CDR3 here is CAWSVRAATSRQYF. CDR3 nucleotides: TGTGCCTGGAGCGTCAGGGCAGCTACGAGCAGGCAGTACTTC.

The chain joins TRBV7-2 to TRBJ2-1, with 12 bases aligning to TRBD2. This CDR3 contains 16 residues. Losses at the gene ends were 6 bases for V and 7 bases for J; bases not matched to a gene: 10. Germline CDR1 reads SGHTA; CDR2 reads FQGNSA. CDR3 residues: CASSQKLAGGLNEQFF. CDR3 coding DNA: TGTGCCAGCAGTCAAAAACTAGCGGGGGGCCTTAATGAGCAGTTCTTC.

The chain recombines TRBV5-4 with TRBJ1-1; the match to TRBD1 covers 7 bases. The CDR3 is 17 amino acids. Trimming took 5 bases from V and 0 from J; bases not matched to a gene: 13. From germline, CDR1 is SGHNT and CDR2 YYREEE (reference sequence). The CDR3 DNA sequence: TGTGCCAGCAGACCCATTCGAACGGGGACAGTGAACACTGAAGCTTTCTTT. The encoded protein is CASRPIRTGTVNTEAFF.

The V and J genes are TRBV30 and TRBJ1-1; TRBD1 matches 8 bases. This CDR3 has 13 amino acids. The V segment lost 3 bases and the J segment 4 bases; nucleotides outside the gene matches: 4. CDR1 and CDR2 (germline): GTSNPN, SVGIG (reference sequence). The CDR3 coding sequence is TGTGCCTGGAGACAGGGGGGTGGCACTGAAGCTTTCTTT. Protein sequence: CAWRQGGGTEAFF. The whole variable domain, remainder taken from reference TRBV30 and TRBJ1-1, is SQTIHQWPATLVQPVGSPLSLECTVEGTSNPNLYWYRQAAGRGLQLLFYSVGIGQISSEVPQNLSASRPQDRQFILSSKKLLLSDSGFYLCAWRQGGGTEAFFGQGTRLTVV.

The chain joins TRBV11-2 to TRBJ1-1; D ambiguous. The V end was cut by 4 bases, the J end by 4 bases, with 16 bases between. CDR1 and CDR2 from the germline V gene are SGHAT and FQNNGV. This CDR3 spans 15 amino acids. CDR3 in amino acids: CASSSITGRLTEAFF. For the CDR3, the DNA is TGTGCCAGCAGCTCGATAACGGGGAGGCTCACTGAAGCTTTCTTT.

V usage is TRBV5-1 and J usage is TRBJ1-4; unclear D gene. V lost 3 bases and J 5 bases, leaving 5 bases between the germline ends. The germline V gene has CDR1 SGHRS and CDR2 YFSETQ. The CDR3 has 12 amino acids. CDR3 DNA: TGCGCCAGCAGCTCTCGGAATGAAAAACTGTTTTTT. Its translation is CASSSRNEKLFF.

The J gene is TRBJ2-3, the V gene TRBV18, with TRBD2 matching 7 bases. This CDR3 spans 15 amino acids. Trimming removed 3 bases from V and 0 bases from J; junction bases left unmatched: 3. Looked up from germline, CDR1 is KGHSH and CDR2 is LQKENI. As DNA, the CDR3 is TGTGCCAGCTCACCCAATAGCGGGAGCACAGATACGCAGTATTTT. Translation gives CASSPNSGSTDTQYF.

This sequence joins TRBV4-3 and TRBJ2-1; D unclear. The germline V and J ends were trimmed by 0 bases and 6 bases, with 9 bases remaining between them. Germline CDR1 reads LGHNA; CDR2 reads YSLEER. CDR3 length: 14 amino acids. In DNA, the CDR3 is TGCGCCAGCAGCCAAGATAGAGGAATCAATGAGCAGTTCTTC. Residues: CASSQDRGINEQFF.

This clone was seen only once. The genes are TRBV7-8 and TRBJ2-3, with TRBD2 matching over 9 bases. The CDR3 totals 16 residues. Germline V gives CDR1 SGHVS, CDR2 FQNEAQ. The junction had 9 bases not matched to a gene; V was cut back by 6 bases and J by 2 bases. This chain's CDR3 is CASSPRLAEFTDTQYF. CDR3 DNA sequence: TGTGCCAGCAGTCCGAGACTAGCGGAGTTCACAGATACGCAGTATTTT.

The gene calls are TRBV2 and TRBJ2-7, with unresolved D. V lost 9 bases to trimming and J lost 2 bases, with 8 bases between them. The CDR3 runs 11 residues. CDR1 and CDR2 from the germline V gene are SNHLY and FYNNEI. The CDR3 loop is CASSQAYEQYF. The CDR3 nucleotides are TGTGCCAGTTCCCAGGCCTACGAGCAGTACTTC.

The genes are TRBV7-2 and TRBJ2-5; perhaps TRBD2 as D (7 bases). The CDR3 runs 12 residues. From germline, CDR1 is SGHTA and CDR2 FQGNSA. Trimming removed 5 bases at V and 4 bases at J, with 8 bases between. Written as DNA, the CDR3 is TGTGCCAGCAGCGGGGGGGCAGAGACCCAGTACTTC. Translation gives CASSGGAETQYF.

V gene TRBV7-6 combines with J gene TRBJ2-7; 10 nucleotides align to TRBD2. Looked up from germline, CDR1 is SGHVS and CDR2 is FNYEAQ. The CDR3 totals 16 residues. The junction had 7 bases not matched to a gene; V was cut back by 1 base and J by 4 bases. For the CDR3, the DNA is TGTGCCAGCAGCTTAGGGGTAGCGGGAGGATCGTACGAGCAGTACTTC. It is translated as CASSLGVAGGSYEQYF.

The chain employs TRBV10-3 and TRBJ1-3, with D perhaps TRBD1 (5 bases). Germline V gives CDR1 ENHRY, CDR2 SYGVKD. The CDR3 length is 14 residues. V lost 8 bases to trimming and J lost 0 bases, with 11 bases between them. This CDR3 is CAIRADNSGNTIYF. CDR3 coding DNA: TGTGCCATCCGGGCGGACAACTCTGGAAACACCATATATTTT.

This clone has a single count. This chain joins TRBV7-2 and TRBJ2-7, with 8 bases that match TRBD1. J was trimmed by 5 bases and V by 4 bases; bases with no gene match: 4. There are 13 residues in the CDR3. Germline V gives CDR1 SGHTA, CDR2 FQGNSA. CDR3 bases: TGTGCCAGCAGCTCACAGGGGGGAAACGAGCAGTACTTC. Translated, it gives CASSSQGGNEQYF.

A single count supports this clone. The rearrangement links TRBV4-2 to TRBJ1-3; tentative D call: TRBD1 (5 bases). V was cut by 0 bases and J by 3 bases, with 15 bases left in between. Per germline, CDR1 LGHNA and CDR2 YNFKEQ. The CDR3 runs to 17 residues. The chain's CDR3 is CASSQELGRVFGNTIYF. CDR3 DNA sequence: TGTGCCAGCAGCCAAGAGCTCGGCAGGGTCTTTGGAAACACCATATATTTT.